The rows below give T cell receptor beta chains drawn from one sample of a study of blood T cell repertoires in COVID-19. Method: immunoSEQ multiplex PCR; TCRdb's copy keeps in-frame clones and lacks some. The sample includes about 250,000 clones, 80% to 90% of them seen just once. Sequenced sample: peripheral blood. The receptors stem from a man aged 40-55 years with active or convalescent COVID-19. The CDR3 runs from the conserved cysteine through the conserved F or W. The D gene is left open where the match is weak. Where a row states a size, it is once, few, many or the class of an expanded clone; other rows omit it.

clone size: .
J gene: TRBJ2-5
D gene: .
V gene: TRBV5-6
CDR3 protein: CASSLGRGFQETQYF
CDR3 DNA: TGTGCCAGCAGCTTGGGCAGGGGTTTCCAAGAGACCCAGTACTTC

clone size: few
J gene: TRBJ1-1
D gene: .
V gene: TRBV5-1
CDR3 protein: CASSLVQGKTEAFF
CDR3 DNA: TGCGCCAGCAGCTTGGTACAGGGTAAGACTGAAGCTTTCTTT

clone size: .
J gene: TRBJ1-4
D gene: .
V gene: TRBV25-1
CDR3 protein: CASSGLAGVYFF
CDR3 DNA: TGTGCCAGCAGTGGTCTAGCGGGAGTATACTTTTTT

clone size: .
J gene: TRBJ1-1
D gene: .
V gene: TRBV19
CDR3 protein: CASSQRGGTEAFF
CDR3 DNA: TGTGCCAGTAGTCAGCGGGGAGGCACTGAAGCTTTCTTT

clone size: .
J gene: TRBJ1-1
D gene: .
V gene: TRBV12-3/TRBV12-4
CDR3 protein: CATRVLGGTEAFF
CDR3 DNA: TGTGCCACCAGGGTTTTAGGGGGCACTGAAGCTTTCTTT

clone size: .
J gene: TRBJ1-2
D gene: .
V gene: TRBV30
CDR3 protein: CAWKDFSGHGYTF
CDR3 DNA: TGTGCCTGGAAGGACTTTTCAGGACATGGCTACACCTTC

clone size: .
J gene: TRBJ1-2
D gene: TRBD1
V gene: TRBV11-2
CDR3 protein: CASSLRAGGLNGYTF
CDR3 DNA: TGTGCCAGCAGCCTAAGGGCAGGGGGCTTAAATGGCTACACCTTC

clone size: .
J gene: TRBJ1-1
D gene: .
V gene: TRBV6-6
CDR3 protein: CASSRLQTQGNTEAFF
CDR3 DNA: TGTGCCAGCAGTCGACTGCAAACACAGGGGAACACTGAAGCTTTCTTT

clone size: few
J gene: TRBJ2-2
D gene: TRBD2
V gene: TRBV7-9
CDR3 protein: CASSLTSGAAGELFF
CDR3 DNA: TGTGCCAGCAGCCTGACTAGCGGGGCCGCCGGGGAGCTGTTTTTT

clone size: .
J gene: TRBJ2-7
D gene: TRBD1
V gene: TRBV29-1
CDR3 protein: CSVRQGRVEQYF
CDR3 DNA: TGCAGCGTTCGACAGGGGCGCGTCGAGCAGTACTTC

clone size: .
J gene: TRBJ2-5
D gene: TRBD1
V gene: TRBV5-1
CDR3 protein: CASSLGTTGIRETQYF
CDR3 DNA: TGCGCCAGCAGCTTGGGCACGACAGGGATCAGGGAGACCCAGTACTTC

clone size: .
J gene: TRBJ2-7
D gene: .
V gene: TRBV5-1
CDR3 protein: CASSPEGQSYEQYF
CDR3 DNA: TGCGCCAGCAGCCCGGAGGGACAGTCCTACGAGCAGTACTTC

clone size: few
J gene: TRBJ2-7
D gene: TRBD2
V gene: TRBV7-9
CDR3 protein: CASSHKLAGEGYEQYF
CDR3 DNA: TGTGCCAGCAGCCACAAACTAGCGGGAGAAGGCTACGAGCAGTACTTC

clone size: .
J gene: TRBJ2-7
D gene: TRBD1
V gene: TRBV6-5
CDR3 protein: CASSPNRGNSYEQYF
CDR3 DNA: TGTGCCAGCAGTCCTAACAGGGGGAACTCCTACGAGCAGTACTTC

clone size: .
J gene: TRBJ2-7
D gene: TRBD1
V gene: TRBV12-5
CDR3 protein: CASGLGDRIAYEQYF
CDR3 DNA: TGTGCTAGTGGTTTGGGGGACAGGATTGCCTACGAGCAGTACTTC

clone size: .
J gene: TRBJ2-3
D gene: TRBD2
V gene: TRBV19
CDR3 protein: CASSIAFSGGAEVTTDTQYF
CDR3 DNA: TGTGCCAGTAGTATAGCGTTTAGCGGGGGGGCCGAGGTTACGACAGATACGCAGTATTTT

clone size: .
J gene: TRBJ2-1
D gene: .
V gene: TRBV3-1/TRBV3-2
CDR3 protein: CASSQNTGGVQFF
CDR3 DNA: TGTGCCAGCAGCCAGAATACTGGGGGCGTGCAGTTCTTC

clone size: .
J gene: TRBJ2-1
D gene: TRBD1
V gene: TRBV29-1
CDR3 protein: CSTQGGHSYNEQFF
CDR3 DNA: TGCAGTACTCAAGGGGGCCACTCCTACAATGAGCAGTTCTTC

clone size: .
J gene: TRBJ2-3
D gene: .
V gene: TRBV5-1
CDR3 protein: CASSLKADYTDTQYF
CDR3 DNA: TGCGCCAGCAGCTTAAAAGCGGATTACACAGATACGCAGTATTTT

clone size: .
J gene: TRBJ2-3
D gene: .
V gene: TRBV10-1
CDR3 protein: CASSERMGPTDTQYF
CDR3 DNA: TGCGCCAGCAGTGAAAGGATGGGCCCCACAGATACGCAGTATTTT

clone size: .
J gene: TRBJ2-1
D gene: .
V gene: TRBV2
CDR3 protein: CASSEGSREEQFF
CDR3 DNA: TGTGCCAGCAGCGAGGGGAGCCGGGAGGAGCAGTTCTTC

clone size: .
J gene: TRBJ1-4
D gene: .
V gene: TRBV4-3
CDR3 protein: CASSQDLLTVGEKLFF
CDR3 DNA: TGCGCCAGCAGCCAAGATCTGCTGACAGTCGGAGAAAAACTGTTTTTT

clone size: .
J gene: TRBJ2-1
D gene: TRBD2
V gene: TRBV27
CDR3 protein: CASSSFPRTSGLWGINEQFF
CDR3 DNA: TGTGCCAGCAGTTCATTTCCGAGGACTAGCGGCCTATGGGGGATCAATGAGCAGTTCTTC

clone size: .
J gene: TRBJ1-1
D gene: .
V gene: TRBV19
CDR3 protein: CASSIGVAEAFF
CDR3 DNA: TGTGCCAGTAGTATCGGGGTCGCTGAAGCTTTCTTT

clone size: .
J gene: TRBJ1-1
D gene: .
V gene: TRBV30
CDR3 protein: CAWSVFGGSGTEAFF
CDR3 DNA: TGTGCCTGGAGTGTATTTGGGGGCAGCGGCACTGAAGCTTTCTTT

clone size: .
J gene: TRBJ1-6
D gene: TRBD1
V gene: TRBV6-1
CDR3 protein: CASSDPRGPNSPLHF
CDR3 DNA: TGTGCCAGCAGTGACCCCAGGGGGCCCAATTCACCCCTCCACTTT

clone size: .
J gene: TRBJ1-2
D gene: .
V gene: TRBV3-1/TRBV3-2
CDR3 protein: CASSQAGNYGYTF
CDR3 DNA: TGTGCCAGCAGCCAAGCAGGGAACTATGGCTACACCTTC

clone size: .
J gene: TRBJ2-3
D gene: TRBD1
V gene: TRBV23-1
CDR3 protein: CASSHNTRGTDYTDTQYF
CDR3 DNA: TGCGCCAGCAGTCACAATACAAGGGGGACAGATTACACAGATACGCAGTATTTT

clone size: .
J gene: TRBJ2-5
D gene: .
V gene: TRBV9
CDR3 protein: CASSDPTRRETQYF
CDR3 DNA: TGTGCCAGCAGCGACCCCACTCGCAGGGAGACCCAGTACTTC

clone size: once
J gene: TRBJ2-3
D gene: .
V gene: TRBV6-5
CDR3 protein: CASSSGVGARTDTQYF
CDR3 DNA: TGTGCCAGCAGTTCTGGCGTGGGGGCCCGCACAGATACGCAGTATTTT

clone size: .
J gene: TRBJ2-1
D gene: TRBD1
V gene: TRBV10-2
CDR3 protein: CASRKGTDPTLRSNEQFF
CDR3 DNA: TGCGCCAGCAGGAAAGGGACAGATCCAACCCTACGGAGCAATGAGCAGTTCTTC

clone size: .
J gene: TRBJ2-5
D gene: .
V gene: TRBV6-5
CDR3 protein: CASSWQVKETQYF
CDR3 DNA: TGTGCCAGCAGTTGGCAGGTTAAAGAGACCCAGTACTTC

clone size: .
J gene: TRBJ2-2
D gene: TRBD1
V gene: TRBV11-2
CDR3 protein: CASSGTGSRHTGELFF
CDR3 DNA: TGTGCCAGCAGCGGGACAGGGTCTCGTCACACCGGGGAGCTGTTTTTT

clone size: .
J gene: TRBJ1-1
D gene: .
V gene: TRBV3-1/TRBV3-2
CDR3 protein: CASRQRDKENTEAFF
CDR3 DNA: TGTGCCAGCAGACAGAGGGACAAAGAGAACACTGAAGCTTTCTTT

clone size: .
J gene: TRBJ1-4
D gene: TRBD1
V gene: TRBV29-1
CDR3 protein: CSASGTGVTNEKLFF
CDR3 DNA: TGCAGCGCCTCCGGGACAGGGGTTACTAATGAAAAACTGTTTTTT

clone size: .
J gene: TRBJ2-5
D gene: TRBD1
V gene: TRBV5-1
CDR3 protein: CASSPGGQGWDF
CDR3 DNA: TGCGCCAGCAGCCCGGGGGGACAGGGATGGGACTTC

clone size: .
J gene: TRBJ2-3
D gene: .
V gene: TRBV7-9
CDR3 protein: CASESGGTDTQYF
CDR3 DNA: TGTGCCAGCGAGTCGGGAGGCACAGATACGCAGTATTTT

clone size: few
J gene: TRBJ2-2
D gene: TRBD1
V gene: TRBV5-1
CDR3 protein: CASLVTGDPTGELFF
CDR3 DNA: TGCGCCAGCCTTGTAACAGGGGACCCCACCGGGGAGCTGTTTTTT

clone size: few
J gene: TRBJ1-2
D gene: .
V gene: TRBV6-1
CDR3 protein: CASSEGERAGNYGYTF
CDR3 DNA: TGTGCCAGCAGTGAAGGGGAGAGGGCAGGAAACTATGGCTACACCTTC

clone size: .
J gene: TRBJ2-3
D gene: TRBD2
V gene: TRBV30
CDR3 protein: CAWSPRASGVFTDTQYF
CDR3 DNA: TGTGCCTGGAGTCCCCGGGCTAGCGGGGTTTTCACAGATACGCAGTATTTT

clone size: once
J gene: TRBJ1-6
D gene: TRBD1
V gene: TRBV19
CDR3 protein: CASSTSRTGDNSPLHF
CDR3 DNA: TGTGCCAGTAGTACCTCTCGGACAGGAGATAATTCACCCCTCCACTTT

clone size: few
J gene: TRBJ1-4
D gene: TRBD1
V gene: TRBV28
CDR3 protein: CATEQRTGVEKLFF
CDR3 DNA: TGTGCCACCGAGCAGAGGACAGGGGTTGAAAAACTGTTTTTT

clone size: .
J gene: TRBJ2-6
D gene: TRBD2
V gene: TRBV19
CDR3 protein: CASTYGGRALGANVLTF
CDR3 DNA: TGTGCCAGTACATATGGCGGGAGGGCCTTGGGGGCCAACGTCCTGACTTTC

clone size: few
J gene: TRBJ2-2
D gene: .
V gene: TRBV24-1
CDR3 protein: CATSALGGFTGELFF
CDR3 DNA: TGTGCCACCAGTGCTCTTGGAGGGTTTACCGGGGAGCTGTTTTTT

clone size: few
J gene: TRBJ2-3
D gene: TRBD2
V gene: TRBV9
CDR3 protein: CASSHSGRSPDTQYF
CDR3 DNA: TGTGCCAGCAGCCATAGCGGGAGGAGTCCAGATACGCAGTATTTT

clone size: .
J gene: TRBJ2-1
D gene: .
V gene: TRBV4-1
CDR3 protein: CASNVESSYNEQFF
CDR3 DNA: TGCGCCAGCAATGTAGAGAGCTCCTACAATGAGCAGTTCTTC

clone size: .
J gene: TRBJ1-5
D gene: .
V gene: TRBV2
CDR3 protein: CASRGGLNQPQHF
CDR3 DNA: TGTGCCAGCAGAGGCGGACTAAATCAGCCCCAGCATTTT

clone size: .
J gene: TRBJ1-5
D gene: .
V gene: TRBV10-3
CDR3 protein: CAISTGYEQPQHF
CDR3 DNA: TGTGCCATCAGTACAGGGTACGAACAGCCCCAGCATTTT